The 14 T cell receptor beta chains below all came from one sample that was sequenced in a study of cytomegalovirus exposure and HLA in healthy donors. PCR involved 60 Vbeta and 13 Jbeta primers. Measured with immunoSEQ multiplex PCR; TCRdb has only the in-frame clones, and not every one. The sample lists about 180,000 clones; approximately 78% were seen once. Sequences were obtained from PBMCs. The origin of the receptors is a human donor in good health.

The genes are TRBV5-4 and TRBJ1-2; perhaps TRBD1 as D (6 bases). The ends were cut back, 1 base at V and 3 bases at J, with 10 bases in the middle. CDR1 and CDR2 from the germline V gene are SGHNT and YYREEE (reference sequence). The CDR3 loop spans 14 amino acids. This CDR3 is CASSLSQGHYGYTF. The CDR3 nucleotides are TGTGCCAGCAGCTTGAGTCAGGGGCACTATGGCTACACCTTC.

J is TRBJ1-4 and V is TRBV4-3; tentative D call: TRBD1 (5 bases). The CDR3 has 14 amino acids. The ends were cut back, 3 bases at V and 4 bases at J, with 9 bases in the middle. Germline lookup yields CDR1 LGHNA and CDR2 YSLEER. DNA for the CDR3: TGCGCCAGCAGCCACCCGACAGATAATGAAAAACTGTTTTTT. Translated: CASSHPTDNEKLFF.

The chain links TRBV27 to TRBJ2-3, with a possible D match to TRBD2 (7 bases). Germline V gives CDR1 MNHEY, CDR2 SMNVEV (reference sequence). The ends were cut back, 8 bases at V and 5 bases at J, with 20 bases in the middle. CDR3 size: 15 residues. The CDR3 is CASSELSGGIDTQYF. CDR3 nucleotide sequence: TGTGCCAGCTCCGAACTTTCGGGGGGCATAGATACGCAGTATTTT.

This clone has only a few counts. CDR3 DNA sequence: TGTGCCAGCAGTGAACCGGGTTTAAACACTGAAGCTTTCTTT. Translation gives CASSEPGLNTEAFF. The V call is TRBV6-1, the J call TRBJ1-1; D is unclear. CDR1 and CDR2 from the germline V gene are MNHNS and SASEGT. The CDR3 consists of 14 residues. The V and J ends lost 2 bases and 2 bases respectively, with 9 bases between them.

This clone is a singleton in its sample. This chain joins TRBV9 and TRBJ2-3; 7 bases map to TRBD1. CDR1 and CDR2 (germline): SGDLS, YYNGEE. This CDR3 is built from 13 residues. Trimming took 3 bases from V and 5 from J; bases not matched to a gene: 3. DNA of the CDR3: TGTGCCAGCAGCGCGACAGGGATAGATACGCAGTATTTT. Residues: CASSATGIDTQYF.

This sequence joins TRBV4-1 and TRBJ2-7, with D possibly matching TRBD2 (5 bases). Between the trimmed V and J ends, which lost 1 base and 5 bases, there was a span of 18 bases. The germline CDR1 and CDR2 sequences are MGHRA and YSYEKL. This CDR3 is 16 amino acids long. The DNA for the CDR3 is TGCGCCAGCAGCCAAGGACCCTCGGGCGGGTTACACGAGCAGTACTTC. This encodes CASSQGPSGGLHEQYF.

The chain carries TRBV6-5 and TRBJ1-2; 9 bases align to TRBD1. CDR1 MNHEY and CDR2 SVGAGI come from the germline V gene. V shed 6 bases and J 4 bases; nucleotides not matched to a gene: 6. The CDR3 has 14 amino acids. The CDR3 sequence: CASRRTGEGYGYTF. Written as DNA, the CDR3 is TGTGCCAGCAGGCGGACAGGGGAAGGCTATGGCTACACCTTC.

This clone was counted between two and nine times. The chain combines TRBV5-4 with TRBJ2-1; a possible D gene is TRBD2 (5 bases). The CDR3 consists of 13 residues. Germline assignment: CDR1 SGHNT and CDR2 YYREEE (reference sequence). Trimming pared 0 bases from V and 6 bases from J, leaving 7 bases between. CDR3 sequence reads: CASSLGELNEQFF. CDR3 DNA sequence: TGTGCCAGCAGCTTGGGGGAGCTCAATGAGCAGTTCTTC.

The gene calls are TRBV30 and TRBJ2-7; TRBD1 matches at 10 bases. The junction had 5 bases not matched to a gene; V was cut back by 1 base and J by 2 bases. CDR1 GTSNPN and CDR2 SVGIG come from the germline V gene (reference sequence). The CDR3 is 15 amino acids. The CDR3 is CAWSAGTGATYEQYF. CDR3 DNA sequence: TGTGCCTGGAGTGCCGGGACAGGGGCCACCTACGAGCAGTACTTC.

This chain links TRBV5-1 with TRBJ1-1, with D unclear. The CDR3 length is 13 residues. V dropped 0 bases and J dropped 11 bases, with 14 bases sitting between them. Germline CDR1 is SGHRS and CDR2 is YFSETQ. CDR3 bases: TGCGCCAGCAGCTTGGCTGGACTCCGGCGGGCTTTCTTT. It codes for CASSLAGLRRAFF.

The V gene is TRBV21-1, the J gene TRBJ2-2; the D call in the table, TRBD1, was not verified against the DNA. TRBV21-1 is described as a pseudogene. CDR3 length: 15 residues. This CDR3 is CASILGQGRTGELFF. The CDR3 region has the DNA TGTGCCAGCATCCTAGGACAGGGGAGGACCGGGGAGCTGTTTTTT.

This clone came up once. This chain uses TRBV19 with TRBJ1-1; D is uncertain. The CDR3 totals 11 residues. The germline V and J ends were trimmed by 7 bases and 6 bases, with 9 bases remaining between them. Germline CDR1 and CDR2: LNHDA and SQIVND (reference sequence). DNA of the CDR3: TGTGCCAGTACAGTCGGGGCTGAAGCTTTCTTT. This encodes CASTVGAEAFF. Full variable domain (remainder filled in from reference TRBV19 and TRBJ1-1): DGGITQSPKYLFRKEGQNVTLSCEQNLNHDAMYWYRQDPGQGLRLIYYSQIVNDFQKGDIAEGYSVSREKKESFPLTVTSAQKNPTAFYLCASTVGAEAFFGQGTRLTVV.

This clone was seen only a few times. The genes are TRBV7-9 and TRBJ2-5, with TRBD2 identical over 8 bases. After removal of 5 bases from V and 2 bases from J, the junction contained 7 bases not matched to a gene. Germline V gene data show CDR1 as SEHNR and CDR2 as FQNEAQ (reference sequence). There are 15 residues in the CDR3. The CDR3 is CASSALAATQETQYF. The CDR3 DNA is TGTGCCAGCAGCGCACTAGCGGCCACTCAAGAGACCCAGTACTTC. Using reference TRBV7-9 and TRBJ2-5 for the parts outside the CDR3, the full variable domain is DTGVSQNPRHKITKRGQNVTFRCDPISEHNRLYWYRQTLGQGPEFLTYFQNEAQLEKSRLLSDRFSAERPKGSFSTLEIQRTEQGDSAMYLCASSALAATQETQYFGPGTRLLVL.

The V call is TRBV9, the J call TRBJ2-1; D gene ambiguous. Per the germline V gene, CDR1 is SGDLS and CDR2 is YYNGEE. The CDR3 is made up of 15 amino acids. Trimming pared 1 base from V and 0 bases from J, leaving 8 bases between. Written as DNA, the CDR3 is TGTGCCAGCAGCGTAACCGAGAGCTCCTACAATGAGCAGTTCTTC. Translated, it gives CASSVTESSYNEQFF.